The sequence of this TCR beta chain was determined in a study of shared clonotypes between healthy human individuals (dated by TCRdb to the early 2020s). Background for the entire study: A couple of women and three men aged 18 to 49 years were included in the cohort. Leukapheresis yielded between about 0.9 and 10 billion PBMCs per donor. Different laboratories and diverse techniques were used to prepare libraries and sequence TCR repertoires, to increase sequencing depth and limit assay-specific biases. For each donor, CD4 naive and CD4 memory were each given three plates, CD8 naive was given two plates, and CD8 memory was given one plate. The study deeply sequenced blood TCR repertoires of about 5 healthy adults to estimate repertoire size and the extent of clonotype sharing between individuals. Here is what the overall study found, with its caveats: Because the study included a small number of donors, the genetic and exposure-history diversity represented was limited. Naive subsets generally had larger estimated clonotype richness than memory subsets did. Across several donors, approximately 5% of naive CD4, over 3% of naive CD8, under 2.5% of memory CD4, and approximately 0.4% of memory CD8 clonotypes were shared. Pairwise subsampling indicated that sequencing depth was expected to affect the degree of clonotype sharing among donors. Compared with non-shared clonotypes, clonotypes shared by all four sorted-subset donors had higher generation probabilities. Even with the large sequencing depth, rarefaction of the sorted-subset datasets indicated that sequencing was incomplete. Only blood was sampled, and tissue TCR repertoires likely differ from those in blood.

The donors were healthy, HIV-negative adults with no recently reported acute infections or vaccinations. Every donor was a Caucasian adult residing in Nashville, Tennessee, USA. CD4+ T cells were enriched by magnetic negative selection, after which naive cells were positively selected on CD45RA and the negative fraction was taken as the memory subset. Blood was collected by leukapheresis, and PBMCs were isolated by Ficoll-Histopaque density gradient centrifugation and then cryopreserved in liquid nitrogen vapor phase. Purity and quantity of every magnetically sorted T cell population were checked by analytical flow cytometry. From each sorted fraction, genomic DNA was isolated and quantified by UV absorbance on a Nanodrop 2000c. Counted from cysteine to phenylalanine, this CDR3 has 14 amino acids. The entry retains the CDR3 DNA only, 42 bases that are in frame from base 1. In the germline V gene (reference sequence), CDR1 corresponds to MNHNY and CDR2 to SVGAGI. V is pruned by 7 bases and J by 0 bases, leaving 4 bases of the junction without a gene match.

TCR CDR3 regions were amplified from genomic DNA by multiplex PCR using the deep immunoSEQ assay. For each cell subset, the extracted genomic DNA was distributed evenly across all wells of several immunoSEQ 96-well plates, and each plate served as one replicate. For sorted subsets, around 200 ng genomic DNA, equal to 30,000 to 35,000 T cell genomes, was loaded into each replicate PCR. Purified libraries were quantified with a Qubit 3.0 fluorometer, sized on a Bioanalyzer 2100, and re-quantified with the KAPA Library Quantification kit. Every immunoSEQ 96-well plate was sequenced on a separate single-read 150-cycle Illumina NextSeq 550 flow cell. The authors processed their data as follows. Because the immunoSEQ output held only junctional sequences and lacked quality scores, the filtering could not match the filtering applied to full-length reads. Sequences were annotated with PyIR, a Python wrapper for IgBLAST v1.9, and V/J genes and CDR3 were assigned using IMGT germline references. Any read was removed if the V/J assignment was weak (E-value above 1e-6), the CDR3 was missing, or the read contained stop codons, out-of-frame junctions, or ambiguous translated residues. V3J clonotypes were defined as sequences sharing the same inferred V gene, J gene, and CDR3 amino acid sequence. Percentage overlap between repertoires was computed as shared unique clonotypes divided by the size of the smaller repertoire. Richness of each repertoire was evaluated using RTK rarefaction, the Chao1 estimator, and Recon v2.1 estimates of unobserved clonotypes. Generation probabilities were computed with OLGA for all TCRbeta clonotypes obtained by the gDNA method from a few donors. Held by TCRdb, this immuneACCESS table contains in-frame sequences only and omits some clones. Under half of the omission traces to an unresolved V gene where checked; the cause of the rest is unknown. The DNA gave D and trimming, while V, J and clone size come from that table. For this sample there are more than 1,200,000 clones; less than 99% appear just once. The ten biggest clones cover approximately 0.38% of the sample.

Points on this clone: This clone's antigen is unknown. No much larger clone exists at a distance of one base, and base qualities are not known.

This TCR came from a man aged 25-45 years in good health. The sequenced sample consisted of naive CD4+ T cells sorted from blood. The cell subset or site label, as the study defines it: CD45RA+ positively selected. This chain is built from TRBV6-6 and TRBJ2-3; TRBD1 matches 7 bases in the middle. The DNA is TGTGCCAGCAAACCGGGACAGAGCACAGATACGCAGTATTTT. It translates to CASKPGQSTDTQYF.